The 3 T cell receptor beta chains in this list originate from one sample, sequenced in a study of beta chain features in type 1 diabetes. The whole isolated RNA underwent reverse transcription, so sequencing captured expressed TCRB transcripts. Some clones are missing from TCRdb's copy, which holds only in-frame ones; the method was immunoSEQ multiplex PCR. The repertoire consists of some 900,000 clones, with around a sixth occurring once and the leading ten covering 0.023%. The sequenced sample was naive CD4+ T cells from blood. The receptors derive from a woman aged 18 to 35 in good health.

This clone was observed a few times. This chain joins TRBV25-1 and TRBJ1-4; a weak D match, TRBD1 (5 bases). The CDR3 has 15 amino acids. The V end was cut by 1 base, the J end by 8 bases, with 14 bases between. CDR1 is MGHDK, CDR2 SYGVNS, per germline. The CDR3 coding sequence is TGTGCCAGCAGTGAATCTGGGGCGACTAGGGAAAAACTGTTTTTT. Residues: CASSESGATREKLFF. Full variable domain (missing parts from reference TRBV25-1 and TRBJ1-4): EADIYQTPRYLVIGTGKKITLECSQTMGHDKMYWYQQDPGMELHLIHYSYGVNSTEKGDLSSESTVSRIRTEHFPLTLESARPSHTSQYLCASSESGATREKLFFGSGTQLSVL.

This chain uses TRBV5-1 with TRBJ2-7; 15 bases line up with TRBD2. This CDR3 comprises 18 residues. CDR1 and CDR2 (germline): SGHRS, YFSETQ. The junction had 11 bases not matched to a gene; V was cut back by 3 bases and J by 4 bases. CDR3 loop: CASSSGTSGRWHLYEQYF. CDR3 DNA sequence: TGCGCCAGCAGCTCCGGGACTAGCGGGAGGTGGCATCTGTACGAGCAGTACTTC.

The gene calls are TRBV27 and TRBJ2-4; no reliable D call. Germline CDR1 MNHEY, CDR2 SMNVEV (reference sequence). The CDR3 spans 15 residues. The V and J ends lost 3 bases and 3 bases respectively, with 12 bases between them. As DNA, the CDR3 is TGTGCCAGCAGTTTGTCCGGGTCGGGCAAAAACATTCAGTACTTC. It encodes CASSLSGSGKNIQYF.